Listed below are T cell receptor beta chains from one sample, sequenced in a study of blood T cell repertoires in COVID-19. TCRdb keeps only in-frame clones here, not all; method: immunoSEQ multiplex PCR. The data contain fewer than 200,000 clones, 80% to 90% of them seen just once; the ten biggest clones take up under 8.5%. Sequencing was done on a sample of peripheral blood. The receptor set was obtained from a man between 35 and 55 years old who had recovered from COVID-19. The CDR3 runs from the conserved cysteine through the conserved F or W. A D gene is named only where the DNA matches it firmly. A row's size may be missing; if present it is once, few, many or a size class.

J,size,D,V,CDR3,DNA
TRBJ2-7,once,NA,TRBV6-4,CASSDARSGEQYF,TGTGCCAGCAGTGACGCGCGGTCCGGCGAGCAGTACTTC
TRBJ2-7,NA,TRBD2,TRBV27,CASSLSFSGSYEQYF,TGTGCCAGCAGTTTATCCTTTAGCGGGAGTTACGAGCAGTACTTC
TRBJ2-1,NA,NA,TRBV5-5,CASSLGGLSYNEQFF,TGTGCCAGCAGCTTGGGGGGGCTCTCCTACAATGAGCAGTTCTTC
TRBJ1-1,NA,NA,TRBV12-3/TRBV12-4,CASSTRTEAFF,TGTGCCAGCAGCACTCGCACTGAAGCTTTCTTT
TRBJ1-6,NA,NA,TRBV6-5,CASSYKAGQNSPLHF,TGTGCCAGCAGTTACAAGGCAGGGCAAAATTCACCCCTCCACTTT
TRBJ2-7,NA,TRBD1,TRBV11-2,CASSSSGTGRYEQYF,TGTGCCAGCAGCTCATCCGGGACAGGGCGGTACGAGCAGTACTTC
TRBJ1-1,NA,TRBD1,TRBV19,CASSLGQGRTEAFF,TGTGCCAGTAGTTTAGGACAGGGTCGGACTGAAGCTTTCTTT
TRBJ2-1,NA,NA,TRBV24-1,CATSGLRTTGEQFF,TGTGCCACCAGTGGCCTCCGGACTACGGGTGAGCAGTTCTTC
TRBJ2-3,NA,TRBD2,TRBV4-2,CASSGTWGRAKEDTQYF,TGTGCCAGCAGCGGGACTTGGGGGAGGGCCAAGGAAGATACGCAGTATTTT
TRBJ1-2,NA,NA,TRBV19,CASSRSGQSPYGYTF,TGTGCCAGTAGTAGGAGCGGACAGTCTCCCTATGGCTACACCTTC
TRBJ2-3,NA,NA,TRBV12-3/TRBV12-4,CASSLGRGDTQYF,TGTGCCAGCAGTTTAGGCAGAGGGGATACGCAGTATTTT
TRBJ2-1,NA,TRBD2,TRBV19,CASSPLGSGSEQFF,TGTGCCAGTAGTCCCCTAGGGAGCGGGAGTGAGCAGTTCTTC
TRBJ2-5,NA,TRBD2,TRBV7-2,CASSLVSGWTGGPSKTQYF,TGTGCCAGCAGCTTAGTGTCTGGTTGGACGGGAGGGCCTAGTAAGACCCAGTACTTC
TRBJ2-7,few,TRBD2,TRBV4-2,CASSQAGTSGGPFYEQYF,TGTGCCAGCAGCCAGGCCGGGACTAGCGGGGGGCCCTTCTACGAGCAGTACTTC
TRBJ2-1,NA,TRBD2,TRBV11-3,CASSFSGLAGGLFVEQFF,TGTGCCAGCAGCTTCTCGGGACTAGCGGGAGGGTTGTTTGTTGAGCAGTTCTTC
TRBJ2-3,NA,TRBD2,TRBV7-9,CASRRSSGDPDTQYF,TGTGCCAGCAGGCGCTCTAGCGGGGACCCAGATACGCAGTATTTT